The rows below give T cell receptor beta chains drawn from one sample of a study of identical twins. Each CDR3 protein gets one entry after TCRdb re-called the 5' RACE reads with MiXCR. The sample includes some 1,600,000 distinct CDR3 sequences, under 35% of them seen just once. Sequencing input: cord blood. Source of these receptors: a newborn girl in good health. Both conserved end residues are part of each CDR3. Fields, in order: J gene, clone size, V gene, D gene, CDR3 protein, CDR3 DNA. The D gene is left open where the match is weak. Not every row has a clone size; where given, it reads once, few, many or a size class.

j_call: TRBJ2-1; clone_size: .; v_call: TRBV2; d_call: .; cdr3_aa: CAGIIGSGSYNEQFF; cdr3_nt: TGTGCCGGCATCATCGGGAGTGGGTCCTACAATGAGCAGTTCTTC
j_call: TRBJ1-4; clone_size: few; v_call: TRBV20-1; d_call: .; cdr3_aa: CSARDWGNEKLFF; cdr3_nt: TGCAGTGCCCGGGATTGGGGGAATGAAAAACTGTTTTTT
j_call: TRBJ2-7; clone_size: .; v_call: TRBV27; d_call: .; cdr3_aa: CASSIWAGAYNEQYF; cdr3_nt: TGTGCCAGCAGTATATGGGCTGGGGCCTACAATGAGCAGTACTTC
j_call: TRBJ1-6; clone_size: .; v_call: TRBV20-1; d_call: TRBD1; cdr3_aa: CSASGTGSSYNSPLHF; cdr3_nt: TGCAGTGCTAGCGGGACAGGGAGCTCCTATAATTCACCCCTCCACTTT
j_call: TRBJ2-3; clone_size: .; v_call: TRBV10-3; d_call: TRBD2; cdr3_aa: CAISGSGKEDTQYF; cdr3_nt: TGTGCCATCAGTGGTAGCGGGAAAGAAGATACGCAGTATTTT
j_call: TRBJ2-4; clone_size: .; v_call: TRBV12-3/TRBV12-4; d_call: TRBD1; cdr3_aa: CASSLFRRGLTVQYF; cdr3_nt: TGTGCCAGCAGTTTGTTTCGCAGGGGGCTGACCGTGCAGTACTTC
j_call: TRBJ2-7; clone_size: few; v_call: TRBV20-1; d_call: .; cdr3_aa: CSAALEIYEQYF; cdr3_nt: TGCAGTGCCGCCTTGGAGATCTACGAGCAGTACTTC
j_call: TRBJ2-7; clone_size: .; v_call: TRBV5-1; d_call: .; cdr3_aa: CASSLLAPDEQYF; cdr3_nt: TGCGCCAGCAGCTTACTAGCTCCCGATGAGCAGTACTTC
j_call: TRBJ1-5; clone_size: .; v_call: TRBV30; d_call: .; cdr3_aa: CAWRGYSNQPQHF; cdr3_nt: TGTGCCTGGAGAGGGTATAGCAATCAGCCCCAGCATTTT
j_call: TRBJ1-6; clone_size: .; v_call: TRBV10-3; d_call: .; cdr3_aa: CAISGQFNSPLHF; cdr3_nt: TGTGCCATCAGCGGACAGTTCAATTCACCCCTCCACTTT
j_call: TRBJ2-1; clone_size: .; v_call: TRBV24-1; d_call: .; cdr3_aa: CATAPFGAGSNEQFF; cdr3_nt: TGTGCCACAGCCCCGTTTGGGGCGGGAAGCAATGAGCAGTTCTTC
j_call: TRBJ2-7; clone_size: many; v_call: TRBV20-1; d_call: .; cdr3_aa: CSASPGRGEWYEQYF; cdr3_nt: TGCAGTGCTAGCCCCGGACGAGGGGAGTGGTACGAGCAGTACTTC
j_call: TRBJ1-1; clone_size: few; v_call: TRBV4-2; d_call: .; cdr3_aa: CASSQDQVRNTEAFF; cdr3_nt: TGTGCCAGCAGCCAAGATCAAGTCCGGAACACTGAAGCTTTCTTT
j_call: TRBJ1-1; clone_size: .; v_call: TRBV3-1; d_call: .; cdr3_aa: CASSHWGIRGTNTEAFF; cdr3_nt: TGTGCCAGCAGCCACTGGGGAATACGGGGAACGAACACTGAAGCTTTCTTT
j_call: TRBJ1-2; clone_size: few; v_call: TRBV11-2; d_call: .; cdr3_aa: CASSSPRGRPNYGYTF; cdr3_nt: TGTGCCAGCAGCTCACCGAGGGGCCGCCCTAACTATGGCTACACCTTC
j_call: TRBJ2-7; clone_size: .; v_call: TRBV5-1; d_call: .; cdr3_aa: CASSLEMDFSYEQYF; cdr3_nt: TGCGCCAGCAGCTTGGAAATGGACTTTTCCTACGAGCAGTACTTC
j_call: TRBJ2-3; clone_size: once; v_call: TRBV21-1; d_call: .; cdr3_aa: CASSKGPGQGAIDAQYF; cdr3_nt: TGTGCCAGCAGCAAAGGCCCGGGACAGGGGGCAATAGATGCGCAGTATTTT
j_call: TRBJ2-2; clone_size: .; v_call: TRBV24-1; d_call: .; cdr3_aa: CATSDSPGRTNTGELFF; cdr3_nt: TGTGCCACCAGTGATTCCCCAGGCAGAACGAACACCGGGGAGCTGTTTTTT
j_call: TRBJ2-5; clone_size: .; v_call: TRBV4-2; d_call: TRBD2; cdr3_aa: CASSQEEPSGRPRETQYF; cdr3_nt: TGTGCCAGCAGCCAAGAGGAACCTAGCGGGAGGCCAAGAGAGACCCAGTACTTC
j_call: TRBJ1-5; clone_size: .; v_call: TRBV2; d_call: .; cdr3_aa: CASSEGVSNQPQHF; cdr3_nt: TGTGCCAGCAGTGAAGGAGTTAGCAATCAGCCCCAGCATTTT
j_call: TRBJ1-2; clone_size: .; v_call: TRBV20-1; d_call: .; cdr3_aa: CSARGGDFKDGYTF; cdr3_nt: TGCAGTGCTAGAGGTGGGGACTTCAAGGATGGCTACACCTTC
j_call: TRBJ2-1; clone_size: few; v_call: TRBV4-1; d_call: .; cdr3_aa: CASGPWAVGPNEQFF; cdr3_nt: TGCGCCAGCGGACCCTGGGCGGTGGGACCCAATGAGCAGTTCTTC
j_call: TRBJ1-6; clone_size: .; v_call: TRBV3-1; d_call: .; cdr3_aa: CASSQENFLPLHF; cdr3_nt: TGTGCCAGCAGCCAAGAAAACTTCCTTCCCCTCCACTTT
j_call: TRBJ2-3; clone_size: .; v_call: TRBV29-1; d_call: .; cdr3_aa: CSVRLRLADTQYF; cdr3_nt: TGCAGCGTTAGACTCCGTTTGGCAGATACGCAGTATTTT
j_call: TRBJ2-3; clone_size: .; v_call: TRBV7-9; d_call: .; cdr3_aa: CASSLTGIVRTDTQYF; cdr3_nt: TGTGCCAGCAGCTTAACCGGGATCGTTCGCACAGATACGCAGTATTTT
j_call: TRBJ2-1; clone_size: many; v_call: TRBV15; d_call: TRBD2; cdr3_aa: CATSTSGNEQFF; cdr3_nt: TGTGCCACCAGCACTAGCGGCAATGAGCAGTTCTTC
j_call: TRBJ2-7; clone_size: .; v_call: TRBV20-1; d_call: .; cdr3_aa: CGARGGQPNRAQTYEQYF; cdr3_nt: TGCGGTGCTAGAGGGGGGCAACCTAACAGGGCCCAAACCTACGAGCAGTACTTC
j_call: TRBJ1-5; clone_size: many; v_call: TRBV7-2; d_call: .; cdr3_aa: CASSLNRVQPQHF; cdr3_nt: TGTGCCAGCAGTTTAAACCGCGTCCAGCCCCAGCATTTT
j_call: TRBJ2-4; clone_size: .; v_call: TRBV18; d_call: .; cdr3_aa: CASSLDRQNIQYF; cdr3_nt: TGTGCCAGCTCCCTCGACAGGCAGAACATTCAGTACTTC
j_call: TRBJ2-7; clone_size: .; v_call: TRBV20-1; d_call: .; cdr3_aa: CSARGPYEETLYYEQYF; cdr3_nt: TGCAGTGCTAGGGGGCCGTACGAGGAAACCCTCTACTACGAGCAGTACTTC
j_call: TRBJ2-2; clone_size: few; v_call: TRBV7-7; d_call: .; cdr3_aa: CASSLFSETGELFF; cdr3_nt: TGTGCTAGCAGCTTATTCTCAGAGACCGGGGAGCTGTTTTTT
j_call: TRBJ2-5; clone_size: .; v_call: TRBV5-1; d_call: TRBD2; cdr3_aa: CVSSIPTSGEETQYF; cdr3_nt: TGCGTCAGCAGCATCCCGACTAGCGGGGAAGAGACCCAGTACTTC
j_call: TRBJ1-4; clone_size: few; v_call: TRBV20-1; d_call: TRBD1; cdr3_aa: CSARDPRGLEKLFF; cdr3_nt: TGCAGTGCTAGAGATCCCAGGGGGCTAGAAAAACTGTTTTTT
j_call: TRBJ2-7; clone_size: .; v_call: TRBV7-2; d_call: TRBD2; cdr3_aa: CASSSPGLAGVSTYEQYF; cdr3_nt: TGTGCCAGCAGCTCACCGGGACTAGCGGGGGTGAGCACCTACGAGCAGTACTTC
j_call: TRBJ1-5; clone_size: many; v_call: TRBV5-1; d_call: .; cdr3_aa: CASSSDMNQPQHF; cdr3_nt: TGCGCCAGCAGCTCGGACATGAATCAGCCCCAGCATTTT
j_call: TRBJ2-6; clone_size: .; v_call: TRBV5-1; d_call: .; cdr3_aa: CASSLDAFYLSGANVLTF; cdr3_nt: TGCGCCAGCAGCTTGGACGCATTTTACCTCTCTGGGGCCAACGTCCTGACTTTC
j_call: TRBJ2-1; clone_size: .; v_call: TRBV10-3; d_call: TRBD2; cdr3_aa: CAISEPGTKYNEQFF; cdr3_nt: TGTGCCATCAGTGAACCCGGGACTAAATACAATGAGCAGTTCTTC
j_call: TRBJ1-2; clone_size: few; v_call: TRBV4-1; d_call: .; cdr3_aa: CASSRGGGLPFYGYTF; cdr3_nt: TGCGCCAGCAGCCGAGGTGGGGGACTACCTTTCTATGGCTACACCTTC
j_call: TRBJ2-7; clone_size: .; v_call: TRBV11-3; d_call: TRBD2; cdr3_aa: CASSLGLLRGERNEQYF; cdr3_nt: TGTGCCAGCAGCTTAGGCCTCCTGCGGGGGGAGCGCAATGAGCAGTACTTC
j_call: TRBJ1-2; clone_size: .; v_call: TRBV5-1; d_call: TRBD1; cdr3_aa: CASSSRQGSGGYTF; cdr3_nt: TGCGCCAGCAGCTCCCGACAGGGTTCAGGAGGCTACACCTTC
j_call: TRBJ2-7; clone_size: few; v_call: TRBV9; d_call: .; cdr3_aa: CASSGRTNYNEQYF; cdr3_nt: TGTGCCAGCAGCGGTAGGACGAACTACAATGAGCAGTACTTC
j_call: TRBJ1-1; clone_size: many; v_call: TRBV27; d_call: .; cdr3_aa: CASSLSGSTEAFF; cdr3_nt: TGTGCCAGCAGTTTATCGGGGTCCACTGAAGCTTTCTTT
j_call: TRBJ2-5; clone_size: .; v_call: TRBV14; d_call: TRBD2; cdr3_aa: CASSRSSGKETQYF; cdr3_nt: TGTGCCAGCAGTCGCTCTAGCGGGAAAGAGACCCAGTACTTC
j_call: TRBJ2-3; clone_size: few; v_call: TRBV7-2; d_call: .; cdr3_aa: CASSPEVGEQYF; cdr3_nt: TGTGCCAGCAGCCCAGAAGTCGGGGAGCAGTATTTT
j_call: TRBJ1-5; clone_size: once; v_call: TRBV19; d_call: .; cdr3_aa: CASSHRRGNQPQHF; cdr3_nt: TGTGCCAGTAGCCACCGCAGGGGCAATCAGCCCCAGCATTTT
j_call: TRBJ2-1; clone_size: few; v_call: TRBV28; d_call: TRBD2; cdr3_aa: CASSSLTSGRAPSSYNEQFF; cdr3_nt: TGTGCCAGCAGTTCCCTAACTAGCGGGAGGGCCCCCAGCTCCTACAATGAGCAGTTCTTC
j_call: TRBJ2-1; clone_size: few; v_call: TRBV12-3/TRBV12-4; d_call: TRBD2; cdr3_aa: CASSLAQGTSHNEQFF; cdr3_nt: TGTGCCAGCAGTTTAGCGCAGGGGACTAGTCACAATGAGCAGTTCTTC
j_call: TRBJ1-6; clone_size: few; v_call: TRBV25-1; d_call: .; cdr3_aa: CASTRTAYNSPLHF; cdr3_nt: TGTGCCAGCACTAGGACAGCTTATAATTCACCCCTCCACTTT
j_call: TRBJ2-5; clone_size: few; v_call: TRBV25-1; d_call: .; cdr3_aa: CASTKPDSLQETQYF; cdr3_nt: TGTGCCAGCACCAAGCCCGACAGCCTCCAAGAGACCCAGTACTTC
j_call: TRBJ2-1; clone_size: many; v_call: TRBV7-2; d_call: .; cdr3_aa: CASSSLAEQFF; cdr3_nt: TGTGCCAGCAGCTCCCTAGCTGAGCAGTTCTTC
j_call: TRBJ1-5; clone_size: few; v_call: TRBV15; d_call: .; cdr3_aa: CATSIPYGGPQHF; cdr3_nt: TGTGCCACCAGCATCCCTTACGGCGGGCCCCAGCATTTT
j_call: TRBJ1-2; clone_size: few; v_call: TRBV20-1; d_call: TRBD1; cdr3_aa: CSAYRGLPLYGYTF; cdr3_nt: TGCAGTGCTTACAGGGGGCTCCCCCTCTATGGCTACACCTTC
j_call: TRBJ2-2; clone_size: .; v_call: TRBV12-3/TRBV12-4; d_call: .; cdr3_aa: CASSLDYYTGELFF; cdr3_nt: TGTGCCAGCAGTTTAGACTACTACACCGGGGAGCTGTTTTTT
j_call: TRBJ1-5; clone_size: .; v_call: TRBV20-1; d_call: .; cdr3_aa: CSASEGSYSNQPQHF; cdr3_nt: TGCAGTGCTAGTGAGGGGTCATATAGCAATCAGCCCCAGCATTTT
j_call: TRBJ2-7; clone_size: .; v_call: TRBV27; d_call: TRBD2; cdr3_aa: CASSFRTSGRTSEQYF; cdr3_nt: TGTGCCAGCAGTTTTCGGACTAGCGGGAGGACCTCCGAGCAGTACTTC